The rows below give T cell receptor beta chains drawn from one sample of a study of T-cell reconstitution after alpha-beta-depleted transplantation in children. TCRdb analysed the PCR reads with MiXCR anew, one entry per CDR3 protein. Here the sample spans fewer than 400,000 distinct CDR3 sequences, about a fifth being singletons. The sequencing here drew on PBMCs from the stem cell graft donor, taken from the stem cell graft. The receptors originated from a human donor who donated a stem cell graft to a child with acute myeloid leukemia. Each CDR3 is given with its conserved first and last residue.

j_call	v_call	cdr3_aa
TRBJ2-1	TRBV5-1	CASSQDLAGDNEQFF
TRBJ1-3	TRBV7-2	CASSLETASSGNTIYF
TRBJ2-5	TRBV5-1	CASSARETQYF
TRBJ1-1	TRBV10-2	CASEPTALNTEAFF
TRBJ2-1	TRBV24-1	CATSDLFLAGFYNEQFF
TRBJ2-7	TRBV7-8	CASSWGIGWRRTYEQYF
TRBJ2-2	TRBV2	CASSGPLGGELFF
TRBJ2-1	TRBV12-3/TRBV12-4	CASRGQQGPNYNEQFF
TRBJ2-7	TRBV20-1	CSARVSGTRHYEQYF
TRBJ2-2	TRBV4-1	CASSASMDTGELFF
TRBJ2-7	TRBV28	CASGDRVAYEQYF
TRBJ2-5	TRBV5-1	CASSLVPAGESKTQYF
TRBJ2-4	TRBV28	CASSLPGHKLHEAKNIQYF
TRBJ2-7	TRBV20-1	CSASIGAGSYEQYF
TRBJ2-3	TRBV29-1	CSVVPSHTQYF
TRBJ2-3	TRBV15	CATSRDRVRTDTQYF
TRBJ2-1	TRBV7-2	CASSQLTSGKKFF
TRBJ2-2	TRBV12-3/TRBV12-4	CASSPRLVAGELFF
TRBJ2-4	TRBV28	CASSLNSADLAKNIQYF
TRBJ1-2	TRBV29-1	CSVEPGYGYTF
TRBJ2-7	TRBV15	CATSRDPGQGPSLYEQYF
TRBJ2-7	TRBV12-3/TRBV12-4	CASSKTGTGSPGEQYF
TRBJ2-2	TRBV5-1	CASSLETGRAGELFF
TRBJ2-2	TRBV4-1	CASSQDTSRASGELFF
TRBJ2-3	TRBV5-1	CASSLVLGETDTQYF
TRBJ2-7	TRBV23-1	CASRVWGARVSYEQYF
TRBJ2-1	TRBV28	CASSFASGRTEQFF
TRBJ1-3	TRBV10-3	CAISDTGVAGNTIYF
TRBJ2-2	TRBV20-1	CSALGQGDTGELFF
TRBJ2-2	TRBV2	CASSVLGANTGELFF
TRBJ1-6	TRBV4-3	CASSQVGTGNSPLHF
TRBJ1-1	TRBV28	CASSWRGMNTEAFF
TRBJ1-6	TRBV20-1	CSAWTGGGSPLHF
TRBJ1-5	TRBV2	CASAVGGIFNQPQHF
TRBJ2-2	TRBV12-3/TRBV12-4	CASTREPGELFF
TRBJ2-7	TRBV7-2	CASSRTSVNSYEQYF
TRBJ2-1	TRBV27	CASQRSGSSYNEQFF
TRBJ2-3	TRBV20-1	CSTRGRRTDTQYF
TRBJ1-2	TRBV12-3/TRBV12-4	CASSFGSVYATGRRNGYTF
TRBJ2-4	TRBV9	CASSASPKNIQYF
TRBJ2-1	TRBV7-9	CASSENRGRYNEQFF
TRBJ1-3	TRBV27	CASSYGNTIYF
TRBJ2-4	TRBV10-3	CAISSGRGFDKNIQYF
TRBJ2-1	TRBV4-2	CASSRDFLSYNEQFF
TRBJ2-7	TRBV4-3	CASSPRGSGAYEQYF
TRBJ2-5	TRBV5-1	CASSLTSGVLETQYF
TRBJ2-1	TRBV10-3	CAISGGTQTYNEQFF
TRBJ2-6	TRBV18	CASSPGSGANVLTF
TRBJ2-5	TRBV7-3	CASSSTGSQETQYF
TRBJ2-3	TRBV5-1	CASSLLSGQGHTDTQYF
TRBJ1-4	TRBV28	CASHRGFREKLFF
TRBJ2-1	TRBV4-3	CASSQGLAGTSGNNEQFF
TRBJ2-6	TRBV12-3/TRBV12-4	CASSSGLFFSGANVLTF